These T cell receptor beta chains were read from a single sample in a study of blood T cell repertoires in COVID-19. Sequenced by immunoSEQ multiplex PCR; TCRdb stores in-frame clones only, minus some. The table has some 210,000 clones, 83% seen once. Sequenced input: peripheral blood. Source of these receptors: a man aged 50 or older with active or convalescent COVID-19. The CDR3 runs from the conserved cysteine through the conserved F or W. Fields, in order: V gene, J gene, clone size, D gene, CDR3 DNA, CDR3 protein. The D gene is left open where the match is weak. Clone size is stated in some rows and not others, as once, few, many or a class when expanded.

TRBV6-5	TRBJ2-3	-	-	TGTGCCAGCAGATTGAGACCCACCGGCGGGGATACGCAGTATTTT	CASRLRPTGGDTQYF
TRBV5-1	TRBJ1-1	once	TRBD1	TGCGCCAGCAGCCAGGACAGGGACACTGAAGCTTTCTTT	CASSQDRDTEAFF
TRBV20-1	TRBJ2-2	-	-	TGCAGTGCTAGGGAGACCGGGGAGCTGTTTTTT	CSARETGELFF
TRBV11-3	TRBJ1-3	few	-	TGTGCCAGCAGCTTACTGGAGGGAGAGGACTCTGGAAACACCATATATTTT	CASSLLEGEDSGNTIYF
TRBV11-2	TRBJ1-1	few	TRBD1	TGTGCCAGCAGCTGGGGTGGAGGGGGCATCACTGAAGCTTTCTTT	CASSWGGGGITEAFF
TRBV2	TRBJ2-7	-	-	TGTGCCAGCAGTGATGCTTCAGCGGACGCCTACGAGCAGTACTTC	CASSDASADAYEQYF
TRBV12-3/TRBV12-4	TRBJ1-2	-	TRBD1	TGTGCCAGCAGTTTAAAGGACAGGGGAGGCTACACCTTC	CASSLKDRGGYTF
TRBV23-1	TRBJ2-2	-	-	TGCGCCAGCAGTCATTTCTTGGGGCTTAACACCGGGGAGCTGTTTTTT	CASSHFLGLNTGELFF
TRBV4-3	TRBJ2-1	-	TRBD2	TGCGCCAGCAGCCGAAGACTAGCGGATGACTACAATGAGCAGTTCTTC	CASSRRLADDYNEQFF
TRBV24-1	TRBJ2-1	-	TRBD1	TGTGCCACCGGACAGGGTGGAAACAATGAGCAGTTCTTC	CATGQGGNNEQFF
TRBV9	TRBJ2-7	few	TRBD1	TGTGCCAGCAGCGTAGCTGGGACAGATCTTTACGAGCAGTACTTC	CASSVAGTDLYEQYF
TRBV18	TRBJ2-3	-	TRBD1	TGTGCCAGCTCACCTCTTGGACAGGGCAACACAGATACGCAGTATTTT	CASSPLGQGNTDTQYF
TRBV5-6	TRBJ2-3	-	-	TGTGCCAGCAGCGAGGAACCAGATACGCAGTATTTT	CASSEEPDTQYF
TRBV3-1/TRBV3-2	TRBJ2-7	-	-	TGTGCCAGCAGCCAAGCACCGGAGTTGGAGCAGTACTTC	CASSQAPELEQYF
TRBV5-1	TRBJ1-3	-	-	TGCGCCAGCAGCTTGGGGCCTAGGTTCCTCTCTGGAAACACCATATATTTT	CASSLGPRFLSGNTIYF
TRBV2	TRBJ1-2	-	-	TGTGCCAGCAAGGCCGATAGGGGGGGGGCGGACTATGGCTACACCTTC	CASKADRGGADYGYTF
TRBV6-5	TRBJ2-1	-	TRBD1	TGTGCCAGCAGTCGACAGGGATACAATGAGCAGTTCTTC	CASSRQGYNEQFF
TRBV19	TRBJ1-2	-	TRBD1	TGTGCCTGTAGTATTCCCACGACAGGGGGCAACTATGGCTACACCTTC	CACSIPTTGGNYGYTF
TRBV11-3	TRBJ2-7	-	TRBD1	TGTGCCAGCAGCTTTCAGGGGGCAAAGGAAGGCGAGCAGTACTTC	CASSFQGAKEGEQYF
TRBV5-4	TRBJ1-2	-	-	TGTGCCAGCAGCTGGGACACTCAACGCTACACCTTC	CASSWDTQRYTF
TRBV29-1	TRBJ2-7	-	TRBD1	TGCAGCGTTGCCTATGGGACAGGGGGCTCCTACGAGCAGTACTTC	CSVAYGTGGSYEQYF
TRBV5-5	TRBJ1-3	-	-	TGTGCCAGCAGCTTGGAGGAGGCGGGGCTCTCTGGAAACACCATATATTTT	CASSLEEAGLSGNTIYF
TRBV28	TRBJ2-3	-	TRBD2	TGTGCCAGCAGTTCCGAAACGGGAGGGCGGGATACGCAGTATTTT	CASSSETGGRDTQYF
TRBV6-4	TRBJ2-1	-	TRBD2	TGTGCCAGCAGTGTGGCTAGCGGGGGCGTTAGGGATGAGCAGTTCTTC	CASSVASGGVRDEQFF
TRBV10-1	TRBJ1-1	-	-	TGCGCCAGCAGTCCCGGGACAACTAACACTGAAGCTTTCTTT	CASSPGTTNTEAFF
TRBV15	TRBJ2-1	-	TRBD2	TGTGCCACCAGCGCCGGACTAGCGGTCTACAATGAGCAGTTCTTC	CATSAGLAVYNEQFF
TRBV6-6	TRBJ1-4	-	TRBD1	TGTGCCAGCAGTCCGGGACAGGGGCTAGAAACTAATGAAAAACTGTTTTTT	CASSPGQGLETNEKLFF
TRBV12-3/TRBV12-4	TRBJ2-7	-	-	TGTGCCAGCAGTTCCGACAATTACTACGAGCAGTACTTC	CASSSDNYYEQYF
TRBV5-6	TRBJ2-3	-	-	TGTGCCAGCAGCTTGGCCCAAGATACGCAGTATTTT	CASSLAQDTQYF
TRBV24-1	TRBJ1-2	-	TRBD1	TGTGCCACCAGTGATTTCACAGGGGAAGGCTACACCTTC	CATSDFTGEGYTF
TRBV2	TRBJ1-5	few	-	TGTGCCAGCAGTGAAGGGGGGGGGCCCCAGCATTTT	CASSEGGGPQHF
TRBV4-3	TRBJ2-2	-	-	TGCGCCAGCAGCCAAGAAGCGGTGCGGGGGCGAACGAACACCGGGGAGCTGTTTTTT	CASSQEAVRGRTNTGELFF
TRBV6-6	TRBJ2-5	-	-	TGTGCCAGCAACCGACAGAAACAAGAGACCCAGTACTTC	CASNRQKQETQYF
TRBV7-2	TRBJ2-2	-	TRBD2	TGTGCCAGCAGCCCTTGGACTAGCCTCGGGGAGCTGTTTTTT	CASSPWTSLGELFF
TRBV7-3	TRBJ2-5	-	-	TGTGCCAGCAGCTTAATGGCGCGGGAGACCCAGTACTTC	CASSLMARETQYF
TRBV28	TRBJ1-5	-	-	TGTGCCAGCAGGGCCGGTCTGGGGGGTCAGCCCCAGCATTTT	CASRAGLGGQPQHF
TRBV10-1	TRBJ1-1	-	-	TGCGCCAGCAGGCAGGGGCCCCTGGCTGAAGCTTTCTTT	CASRQGPLAEAFF
TRBV7-9	TRBJ1-1	-	-	TGTGCCAGCAGCTCGGCAGGCGGGGACACTGAAGCTTTCTTT	CASSSAGGDTEAFF
TRBV6-1	TRBJ1-4	-	-	TGTGCCAGCAGTGAGGCAAATGAACCAACTAATGAAAAACTGTTTTTT	CASSEANEPTNEKLFF
TRBV5-1	TRBJ1-5	-	TRBD1	TGCGCCAGCAGCTTGGGGGACAGGGATGATCAGCCCCAGCATTTT	CASSLGDRDDQPQHF
TRBV19	TRBJ1-3	-	-	TGTGCCAGTGCAGCGGGAATCTCTGGAAACACCATATATTTT	CASAAGISGNTIYF
TRBV7-9	TRBJ2-2	once	TRBD1	TGTGCCAGCAGCCATACGGACAGGGGGAACACCGGGGAGCTGTTTTTT	CASSHTDRGNTGELFF
TRBV12-3/TRBV12-4	TRBJ1-2	once	TRBD1	TGTGCCAGCAGCCCAACAGGGGCAACTGGCTACACCTTC	CASSPTGATGYTF
TRBV11-2	TRBJ1-4	-	-	TGTGCCAGCAGCCCTACCGGGTTCCATGAAAAACTGTTTTTT	CASSPTGFHEKLFF
TRBV7-2	TRBJ2-7	few	-	TGTGCCAGCAGCCGCGAAGACAGGCAACCCTACGAGCAGTACTTC	CASSREDRQPYEQYF
TRBV9	TRBJ1-1	-	-	TGTGCCAGCAGCGTAACGGGGAAAGGCACTGAAGCTTTCTTT	CASSVTGKGTEAFF
TRBV27	TRBJ1-5	-	-	TGTGCCAGCAGTTTAGGAGGGGATGGTGATCAGCCCCAGCATTTT	CASSLGGDGDQPQHF
TRBV27	TRBJ1-5	-	-	TGTGCCAGTAAGACAACAGGATTTAGCAATCAGCCCCAGCATTTT	CASKTTGFSNQPQHF
TRBV30	TRBJ1-2	-	-	TGTGCCTGGAGTGTGCGGCGGGGGGATGGCTACACCTTC	CAWSVRRGDGYTF
TRBV5-1	TRBJ2-7	-	-	TGCGCCAGCTCCGTTCGGGGTGCCCCCTACGAGCAGTACTTC	CASSVRGAPYEQYF
TRBV12-3/TRBV12-4	TRBJ1-1	-	-	TGTGCCAGCAGTTTCGGAGTTGAAGCTTTCTTT	CASSFGVEAFF
TRBV2	TRBJ2-5	-	-	TGTGCCAGCAGTGTGCCGGACAGCGGAAAAGAGACCCAGTACTTC	CASSVPDSGKETQYF
TRBV4-1	TRBJ2-3	-	TRBD1	TGCGCCAGCAGCCAACTTCCGACAGGGACCACAGATACGCAGTATTTT	CASSQLPTGTTDTQYF